The clone carrying this T cell receptor beta chain was observed a handful of times. Between the trimmed V and J ends, which lost 3 bases and 4 bases, there was a span of 16 bases. This CDR3 is 15 amino acids long. CDR1 is DFQATT and CDR2 is SNEGSKA in the germline V gene (reference sequence). One entry per CDR3 protein, called by TCRdb with MiXCR from the 5' RACE reads. The top ten clones hold 0.4% to 0.55% of a sample with around 450,000 distinct CDR3 sequences, 12% to 15% of them seen once. This specimen comes from a study of identical twins. These same data were also listed under a study on yellow fever vaccine responses in identical twins.

This chain uses TRBV20-1 with TRBJ2-1; D might be TRBD2 (6 bases). Sequenced sample: CD4+ T cells sorted from blood. The sequence was obtained from a woman aged 18-29 years in good health. The CDR3 here is CSARDTGGGYNEQFF. In nucleotides, the CDR3 is TGCAGTGCTAGGGACACCGGCGGAGGGTACAATGAGCAGTTCTTC.